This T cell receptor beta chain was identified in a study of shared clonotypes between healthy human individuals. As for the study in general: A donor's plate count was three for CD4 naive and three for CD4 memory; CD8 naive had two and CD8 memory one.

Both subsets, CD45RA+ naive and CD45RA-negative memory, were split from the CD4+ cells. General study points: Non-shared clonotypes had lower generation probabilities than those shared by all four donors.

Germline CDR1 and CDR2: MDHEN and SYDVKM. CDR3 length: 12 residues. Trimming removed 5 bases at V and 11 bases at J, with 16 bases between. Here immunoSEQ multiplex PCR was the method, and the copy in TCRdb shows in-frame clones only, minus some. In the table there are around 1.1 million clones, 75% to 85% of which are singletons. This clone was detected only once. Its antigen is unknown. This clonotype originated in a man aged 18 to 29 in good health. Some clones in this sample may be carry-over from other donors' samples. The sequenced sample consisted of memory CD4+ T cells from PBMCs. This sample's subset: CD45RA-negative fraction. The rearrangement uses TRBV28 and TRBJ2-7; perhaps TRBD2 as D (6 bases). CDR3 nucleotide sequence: TGTGCCAGCAGTGAAGTACGGGGCGGGAAGTACTTC. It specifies CASSEVRGGKYF.